This T cell receptor (beta chain) originates from a study of human T cells and chemical hapten exposure. As to this clonotype: A junction boundary mismatches the germline segment, possibly from a read error.

Library preparation tagged each individual cDNA molecule with a unique molecular identifier. Each CDR3 protein gets one entry after TCRdb re-called the RACE reads with MiXCR. The sample has 100,000 to 150,000 distinct CDR3 sequences; roughly 14% are singletons. Stated time point: pre-sensitization, week 0. Treatment specified: therapeutic diphenylcyclopropenone sensitization with weekly scalp DPC. Per the germline V gene, CDR1 is MGHRA and CDR2 is YSYEKL. This CDR3 contains 16 residues. This chain links TRBV4-1 with TRBJ2-2, with 7 bases lining up with TRBD2. This clonotype was sampled from a woman under 30 with alopecia areata. Some clones in this sample may be carry-over from other donors' samples. The starting material was whole blood, obtained in connection with sensitization to the hapten diphenylcyclopropenone (DPC). Here the CDR3 DNA reads TGCGACAGCAGCCAAGTAAGCGGGGCCCGCACCGGGGAGCTGTTTTTT. Protein sequence: CDSSQVSGARTGELFF.